In its sample, the clone carrying this TCR beta chain was seen once. This entry belongs to a study of blood T cell repertoires in COVID-19. Looked up from germline, CDR1 is MNHEY and CDR2 is SMNVEV (reference sequence). CDR3 length: 12 residues. V was pared by 6 bases and J by 9 bases, with 12 bases between. As handled by the study authors: Estimation of nucleated cell counts was performed using reference gene primer amplification. Method: immunoSEQ multiplex PCR; TCRdb's copy keeps in-frame clones and lacks some. V and J calls and clone size are as listed in that table; D and trimming were resolved from the DNA. Of 200,000 to 250,000 clones in the sample, around 86% were seen once.

The chain has TRBV27 and TRBJ2-1; D not resolved. This TCR was sampled from a woman aged 65 to 85 with COVID-19, enrolled during active disease. Sequenced input: peripheral blood. The CDR3 DNA reads TGTGCCAGCAGGAGGCGATACGGTGAGCAGTTCTTC. Translation: CASRRRYGEQFF.